The 26 T cell receptor beta chains below come from one sample, sequenced in a study of regulatory T cells in long-lasting Graves disease. Building the TCR beta libraries relied on iRepertoire HTBI primers, and CDR3 regions underwent Arm-PCR. In TCRdb, the multiplex PCR reads were re-called with MiXCR into one record per CDR3 protein. The sample contains approximately 470,000 distinct CDR3 sequences, 15% to 20% of which appear only once. Noted time point: newly diagnosed GD, antithyroid drugs for less than 3 months. The TCR library was prepared using RNA isolated from PBMCs. The same sample was also used in a study of T cells in Graves' hyperthyroidism and ophthalmopathy.

The specimen comprised peripheral blood mononuclear cells (PBMCs), sampled at new diagnosis, from a patient treated with antithyroid drugs. These receptors were obtained from a man between 35 and 55 years old with Graves disease.

The J gene is TRBJ1-4, the V gene TRBV19; the D is unclear. Trimming stripped 3 bases from V and 0 bases from J, with 8 bases between. CDR3 length equals 15 residues. The V gene's germline CDR1 is LNHDA and CDR2 SQIVND (reference sequence). CDR3 sequence reads: CASSIRTSTNEKLFF. Here the CDR3 DNA reads TGTGCCAGTAGTATTCGAACTTCAACTAATGAAAAACTGTTTTTT. The full variable domain, rest sourced from reference TRBV19 and TRBJ1-4, is DGGITQSPKYLFRKEGQNVTLSCEQNLNHDAMYWYRQDPGQGLRLIYYSQIVNDFQKGDIAEGYSVSREKKESFPLTVTSAQKNPTAFYLCASSIRTSTNEKLFFGSGTQLSVL.

The gene calls are TRBV20-1 and TRBJ2-7; TRBD1 agrees at 8 bases. V trimming: 6 bases; J trimming: 5 bases; junction bases outside the gene matches: 12. Germline loops: CDR1 DFQATT, CDR2 SNEGSKA (reference sequence). The CDR3 has 14 amino acids. The CDR3 is CSANKPDRADEQYF. Here the CDR3 DNA reads TGCAGTGCCAACAAACCGGACAGGGCTGACGAGCAGTACTTC.

This clonotype was found many times. This chain links TRBV12-3 or TRBV12-4 with TRBJ2-1, with 7 bases identical to TRBD2. The CDR3 is 14 amino acids. Trimming cost V 6 bases and J 6 bases; bases outside gene matches: 8. The CDR3 region is CASSSPGLRNEQFF. CDR3 DNA: TGTGCCAGCAGCTCCCCGGGACTACGCAATGAGCAGTTCTTC.

The rearrangement uses TRBV20-1 and TRBJ1-1; 7 nucleotides align to TRBD1. Trimming cost V 3 bases and J 3 bases; bases outside gene matches: 7. The CDR3 covers 14 residues. Germline lookup yields CDR1 DFQATT and CDR2 SNEGSKA (reference sequence). The CDR3 sequence: CSARQGEGDTEAFF. The CDR3 bases are TGCAGTGCTAGGCAGGGGGAAGGGGACACTGAAGCTTTCTTT.

There are a few counts of this clonotype. This rearrangement joins TRBV29-1 to TRBJ2-5; D might be TRBD2 (5 bases). Germline-derived CDR1 and CDR2 are SQVTM and ANQGSEA. Trimming shortened V by 4 bases and J by 5 bases, and 11 bases separated the two germline ends. The CDR3 has 12 amino acids. For the CDR3, the DNA is TGCAGCGTTGGAGTGGGCGGGGAGACCCAGTACTTC. This encodes CSVGVGGETQYF.

This clonotype was counted between two and nine times. The chain couples TRBV12-5 to TRBJ2-2; 12 bases are a match to TRBD1. Germline lookup yields CDR1 LGHNT and CDR2 FRNRAP. This CDR3 is 15 amino acids long. The V segment lost 6 bases and the J segment 7 bases; nucleotides outside the gene matches: 6. The CDR3 bases are TGTGCTAGTGGCCCGGGACAGGGGGCGATCGGGGAGCTGTTTTTT. As protein: CASGPGQGAIGELFF.

On this clonotype: Since a much larger clone is just one base distant, this may be a read error. CDR3 nucleotides: TGTGCCAGCGAACGGACAGCAAACTACAATGAGCAGCTCTTC. The encoded protein is CASERTANYNEQLF. V gene TRBV2 combines with J gene TRBJ2-5; tentatively, D is TRBD1 (6 bases). The CDR3 totals 14 residues. Germline-derived CDR1 and CDR2 are SNHLY and FYNNEI. The entire variable domain, with the rest obtained from reference TRBV2 and TRBJ2-5, is as follows: EPEVTQTPSHQVTQMGQEVILRCVPISNHLYFYWYRQILGQKVEFLVSFYNNEISEKSEIFDDQFSVERPDGSNFTLKIRSTKLEDSAMYFCASERTANYNEQLFGPGTRLLVL.

Of note for this clonotype: Given a much more abundant clone one base away, this may be a read error. The CDR3 DNA follows: TGTGCCAGCAGCACTACTAGCGGGACTGGTTATGAGCAGTACTTC. Translated: CASSTTSGTGYEQYF. V gene TRBV7-3 combines with J gene TRBJ2-3; TRBD2 matches 10 bases. The J call may be wrong; the DNA end is better matched by TRBJ2-7. Germline assignment: CDR1 SGHTA and CDR2 FQGTGA. The length of the CDR3 is 15 residues.

The gene calls are TRBV29-1 and TRBJ1-1, with unresolved D. The V end lost 5 bases, the J end lost 1 base, and 8 bases lay between the germline ends. The CDR3 has 12 residues. Per germline, CDR1 SQVTM and CDR2 ANQGSEA. The CDR3 protein is CSVYPANTEAFF. CDR3 coding DNA: TGCAGCGTTTATCCCGCGAACACTGAAGCTTTCTTT.

Ten or more counts support this clonotype. V is TRBV30 and J is TRBJ2-3; D is unresolved. Trimming removed 2 bases at V and 0 bases at J, with 9 bases between. This CDR3 region has 14 residues. Germline lookup yields CDR1 GTSNPN and CDR2 SVGIG (reference sequence). CDR3 nucleotides: TGTGCCTGGAGTCTGCAGCTTAGCACAGATACGCAGTATTTT. Protein: CAWSLQLSTDTQYF.

The chain carries TRBV5-4 and TRBJ2-1; no clear D. TRBJ2-5 explains the end of the DNA better; the J call may be wrong. Per the germline V gene, CDR1 is SGHNT and CDR2 is YYREEE (reference sequence). The CDR3 has 13 amino acids. The CDR3 spells CASSLAMGETQYF. For the CDR3, the DNA is TGTGCCAGCAGCTTGGCAATGGGAGAGACCCAGTACTTC.

Concerning this clonotype itself: The junction departs from the called germline gene at one end, perhaps through a read error. The genes are TRBV28 and TRBJ1-5; D may be TRBD1 (5 bases). This CDR3 is built from 13 residues. Germline CDR1 reads MDHEN; CDR2 reads SYDVKM. This CDR3 is CAGSLQGNQPQHF. CDR3 bases: TGTGCCGGCAGTTTACAGGGCAATCAGCCCCAGCATTTT.

Many counts were recorded for this clonotype. This sequence joins TRBV30 and TRBJ2-1; 10 bases map to TRBD2. V lost 5 bases and J lost 3; bases outside the gene matches: 7. CDR1 GTSNPN and CDR2 SVGIG come from the germline V gene (reference sequence). The CDR3 has 15 amino acids. The CDR3 DNA is TGTGCCTGGGGCCCCCCTAGCGGGGGCTACAATGAGCAGTTCTTC. This translates into CAWGPPSGGYNEQFF.

Note on this clonotype: A much larger clone differs by one base, so this may be a read error. The gene calls are TRBV5-1 and TRBJ2-4, with D possibly matching TRBD2 (6 bases). In germline, CDR1 is SGHRS, CDR2 YFSETQ. The CDR3 extends over 13 amino acids. The CDR3 loop is CASRLGQDYGYSF. The DNA for the CDR3 is TGCGCCAGCAGACTCGGTCAGGACTATGGCTACAGCTTC.

This clonotype was seen ten or more times. J is TRBJ2-3 and V is TRBV2; D is perhaps TRBD1 (6 bases). The CDR3 totals 14 residues. The V end lost 6 bases, the J end lost 5 bases, and 15 bases lay between the germline ends. Per germline, CDR1 SNHLY and CDR2 FYNNEI. The CDR3 loop reads CASRGASSGDTQYF. In DNA, the CDR3 is TGTGCCAGCAGGGGGGCTAGCTCGGGAGATACGCAGTATTTT.

The sample holds many counts of this clonotype. The rearrangement uses TRBV12-3 or TRBV12-4 and TRBJ1-1, with no clear D. The CDR3 is made up of 14 amino acids. V gave up 3 bases and J gave up 1 base, with 9 bases separating them. The CDR3 here is CASSFPGRNTEAFF. The CDR3 nucleotides are TGTGCCAGCAGTTTTCCAGGCCGGAACACTGAAGCTTTCTTT.

This clonotype was detected a few times. CDR3 amino acids: CSVGTGNNPNYGYTF. CDR3 DNA: TGCAGCGTGGGGACAGGGAATAATCCGAACTATGGCTACACCTTC. The chain combines TRBV29-1 with TRBJ1-2; the match to TRBD1 covers 9 bases. The germline CDR1 and CDR2 sequences are SQVTM and ANQGSEA. With V trimmed by 6 bases and J by 2 bases, 10 bases remained unmatched. The CDR3 length is 15 residues.

This clonotype was observed at least ten times. The chain's CDR3 is CASKRQENTEAFF. The CDR3 DNA reads as TGTGCCAGCAAGAGGCAGGAGAACACTGAAGCTTTCTTT. The chain employs TRBV13 and TRBJ1-1; D call uncertain. Germline V CDR1 and CDR2: PRHDT, FYEKMQ (reference sequence). The CDR3 length is 13 residues. Trimming removed 7 bases from V and 1 base from J, with 10 bases in between.

This clonotype was counted a few times. This sequence joins TRBV7-3 and TRBJ2-2; TRBD2 is a possible D gene (5 bases). This CDR3 comprises 14 residues. The germline CDR1 and CDR2 sequences are SGHTA and FQGTGA. The V end was cut by 4 bases, the J end by 8 bases, with 14 bases between. Here the CDR3 reads CASSSRALAGELFF. The CDR3 bases are TGTGCCAGCAGCTCCCGGGCGCTAGCTGGGGAGCTGTTTTTT.

In this sample, this clonotype turned up many times. The chain uses TRBV20-1 and TRBJ2-3; D unclear. Looked up from germline, CDR1 is DFQATT and CDR2 is SNEGSKA (reference sequence). Trimming shortened V by 0 bases and J by 4 bases, and 5 bases separated the two germline ends. The CDR3 is made up of 12 amino acids. The chain's CDR3 is CSARDSPDTQYF. CDR3 DNA: TGCAGTGCTAGAGACAGCCCAGATACGCAGTATTTT.

This clonotype occurred a few times. The chain has TRBV29-1 and TRBJ2-7; maybe TRBD1 (5 bases). This CDR3 contains 12 residues. Germline CDR1 SQVTM, CDR2 ANQGSEA. Trimming removed 2 bases from V and 2 bases from J, with 7 bases in between. The CDR3 DNA sequence: TGCAGCGTTGAATGGGGCCCCTACGAGCAGTACTTC. It encodes CSVEWGPYEQYF.

This clonotype was seen many times. The chain recombines TRBV7-2 with TRBJ2-5, with TRBD2 matching over 7 bases. The CDR3 is 19 residues long. With 4 bases clipped from V and 2 bases from J, the junction kept 19 bases outside the gene matches. Germline CDR1 and CDR2: SGHTA and FQGNSA. CDR3 sequence: CASSSYLSGEGQEQETQYF. DNA of the CDR3: TGTGCCAGCAGCTCGTATCTTTCGGGGGAGGGCCAGGAGCAAGAGACCCAGTACTTC. The full variable domain, its missing parts supplied by reference TRBV7-2 and TRBJ2-5, is GAGVSQSPSNKVTEKGKDVELRCDPISGHTALYWYRQSLGQGLEFLIYFQGNSAPDKSGLPSDRFSAERTGGSVSTLTIQRTQQEDSAVYLCASSSYLSGEGQEQETQYFGPGTRLLVL.

The V and J genes are TRBV15 and TRBJ1-2; 7 nucleotides line up with TRBD1. This CDR3 is built from 15 residues. V shed 0 bases, J shed 4 bases, and the junction held 5 bases outside the gene matches. Looked up from germline, CDR1 is LNHNV and CDR2 is YYDKDF (reference sequence). The CDR3 nucleotides read TGTGCCACCAGCAGAGAGTCACAGGGGCTCTATGGCTACACCTTC. Its protein is CATSRESQGLYGYTF.

V and J are TRBV5-1 and TRBJ2-5; 8 positions match TRBD2. The trim removed 7 bases at V and 4 bases at J, leaving 3 bases unmatched. The CDR3 has 12 amino acids. The germline V gene has CDR1 SGHRS and CDR2 YFSETQ. CDR3 sequence reads: CASSGTRETQYF. The CDR3 DNA follows: TGCGCCAGCTCCGGGACTAGAGAGACCCAGTACTTC.

This clonotype was picked up many times. The chain employs TRBV5-8 and TRBJ1-1, with a weak D call TRBD1 (6 bases). The germline CDR1 and CDR2 sequences are SGHTS and YDEGEE. The CDR3 loop spans 17 amino acids. Trimming took 0 bases from V and 1 from J, leaving 16 bases between them. The CDR3 sequence: CASSLGPGARGNTEAFF. As DNA, the CDR3 is TGTGCCAGCAGCTTGGGCCCGGGGGCGAGGGGGAACACTGAAGCTTTCTTT.

Remarks on this clonotype: Being one base from a much bigger clone, this may be a read error. The missing conserved phenylalanine or tryptophan at the end of this CDR3 makes a read error likely. The rearrangement links TRBV28 to TRBJ2-2; 7 bases are a match to TRBD2. The length of the CDR3 is 14 residues. CDR1 is MDHEN and CDR2 is SYDVKM in the germline V gene. The J segment lost 2 bases and the V segment lost 7 bases, leaving 4 bases of the junction unmatched. The CDR3 protein is CASITGGNTGELFS. The DNA of the CDR3 is TGTGCCAGCATTACGGGAGGCAACACCGGGGAGCTGTTTTCT.